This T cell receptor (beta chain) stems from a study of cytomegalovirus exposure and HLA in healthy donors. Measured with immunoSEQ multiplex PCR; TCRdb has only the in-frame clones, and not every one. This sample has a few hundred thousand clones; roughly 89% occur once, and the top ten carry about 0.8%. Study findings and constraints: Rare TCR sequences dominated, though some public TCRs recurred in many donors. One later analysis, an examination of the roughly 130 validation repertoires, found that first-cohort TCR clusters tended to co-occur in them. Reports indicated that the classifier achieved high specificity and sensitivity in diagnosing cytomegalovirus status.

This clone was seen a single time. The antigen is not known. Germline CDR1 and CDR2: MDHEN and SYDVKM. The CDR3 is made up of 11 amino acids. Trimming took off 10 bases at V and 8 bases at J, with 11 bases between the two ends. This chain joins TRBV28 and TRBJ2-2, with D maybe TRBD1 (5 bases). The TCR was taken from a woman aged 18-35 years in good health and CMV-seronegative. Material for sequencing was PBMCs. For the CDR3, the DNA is TGTGCCACGACAGCTGCGGGGGAGCTGTTTTTT. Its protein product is CATTAAGELFF.